The source of this T cell receptor beta chain is a study of CD8 T cells in Susac syndrome. CDR3 length equals 15 residues. CDR1 is LGHNA, CDR2 YSLEER, per germline. The V end lost 3 bases, the J end lost 0 bases, and 12 bases lay between the germline ends. TCR beta sequencing covered blood CD8+ and CD4+ T cells. An input of about 0.45 to 1 ug of RNA was subjected to reverse transcription using random hexamers. TCRdb reprocessed the immunoSEQ multiplex PCR reads with MiXCR, giving one entry per CDR3 protein. Of some 300,000 distinct CDR3 sequences in the sample, 85% were seen once. The sequence derives from a human donor with multiple sclerosis. The J gene is TRBJ2-7, the V gene TRBV4-3, with D maybe TRBD1 (7 bases). Material for sequencing was CD8+ T cells from PBMCs. The CDR3 DNA reads TGCGCCAGCAGCCAGGAGGGGGCAAGCTCCTACGAGCAGTACTTC. This gives the protein CASSQEGASSYEQYF.